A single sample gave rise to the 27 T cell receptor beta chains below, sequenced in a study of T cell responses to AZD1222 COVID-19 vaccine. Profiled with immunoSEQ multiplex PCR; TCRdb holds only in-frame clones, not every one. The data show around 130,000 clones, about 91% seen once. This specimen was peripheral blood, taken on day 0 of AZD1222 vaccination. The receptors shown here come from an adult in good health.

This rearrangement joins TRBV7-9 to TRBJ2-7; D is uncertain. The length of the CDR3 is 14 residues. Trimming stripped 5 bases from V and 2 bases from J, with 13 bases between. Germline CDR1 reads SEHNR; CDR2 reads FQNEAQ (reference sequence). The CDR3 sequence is CASSQPSLTYEQYF. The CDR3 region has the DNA TGTGCCAGCAGCCAACCGAGCCTAACCTACGAGCAGTACTTC. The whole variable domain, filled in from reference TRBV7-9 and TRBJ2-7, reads DTGVSQNPRHKITKRGQNVTFRCDPISEHNRLYWYRQTLGQGPEFLTYFQNEAQLEKSRLLSDRFSAERPKGSFSTLEIQRTEQGDSAMYLCASSQPSLTYEQYFGPGTRLTVT.

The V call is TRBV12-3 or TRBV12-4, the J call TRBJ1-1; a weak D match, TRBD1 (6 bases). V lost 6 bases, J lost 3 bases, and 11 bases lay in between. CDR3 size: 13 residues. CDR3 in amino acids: CASRDSRDTEAFF. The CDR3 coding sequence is TGTGCCAGCAGGGACAGTAGGGACACTGAAGCTTTCTTT.

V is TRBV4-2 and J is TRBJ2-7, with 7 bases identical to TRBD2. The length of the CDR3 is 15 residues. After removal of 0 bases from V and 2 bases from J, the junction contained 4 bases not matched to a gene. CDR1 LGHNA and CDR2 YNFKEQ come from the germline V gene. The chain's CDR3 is CASSQELRGAYEQYF. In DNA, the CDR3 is TGTGCCAGCAGCCAAGAACTACGGGGGGCCTACGAGCAGTACTTC.

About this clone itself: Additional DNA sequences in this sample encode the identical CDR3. The CDR3 DNA reads TGTGCCAGCAGTTATTCGAACACTGAAGCTTTCTTT. Translated: CASSYSNTEAFF. The V gene is TRBV6-5, the J gene TRBJ1-1; D call uncertain. The CDR3 totals 12 residues. Germline loops: CDR1 MNHEY, CDR2 SVGAGI. The germline V and J ends were trimmed by 3 bases and 1 base, with 3 bases remaining between them.

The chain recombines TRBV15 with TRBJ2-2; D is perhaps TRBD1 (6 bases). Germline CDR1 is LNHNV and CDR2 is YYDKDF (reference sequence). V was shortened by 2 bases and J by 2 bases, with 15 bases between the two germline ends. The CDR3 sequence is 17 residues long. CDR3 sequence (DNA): TGTGCCACCAGCAGATCATACAGGGACGGCAACACCGGGGAGCTGTTTTTT. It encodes CATSRSYRDGNTGELFF.

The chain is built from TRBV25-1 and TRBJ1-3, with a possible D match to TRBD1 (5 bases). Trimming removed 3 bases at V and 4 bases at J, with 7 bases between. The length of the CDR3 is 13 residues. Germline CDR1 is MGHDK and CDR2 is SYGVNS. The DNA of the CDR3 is TGTGCCAGCAGTGACGGGGGAGGAAACACCATATATTTT. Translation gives CASSDGGGNTIYF.

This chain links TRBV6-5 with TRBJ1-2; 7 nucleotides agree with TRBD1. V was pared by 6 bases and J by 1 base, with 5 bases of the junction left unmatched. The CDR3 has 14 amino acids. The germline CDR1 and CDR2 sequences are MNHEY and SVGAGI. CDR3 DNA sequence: TGTGCCAGCAGGTCGACAGGGATTAACTATGGCTACACCTTC. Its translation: CASRSTGINYGYTF.

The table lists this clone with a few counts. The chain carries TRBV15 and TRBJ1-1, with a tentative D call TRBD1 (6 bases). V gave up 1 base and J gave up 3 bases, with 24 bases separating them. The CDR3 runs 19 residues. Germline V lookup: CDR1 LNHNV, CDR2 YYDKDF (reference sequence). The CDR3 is CATSRGGRIGGWGYTEAFF. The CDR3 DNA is TGTGCCACCAGCAGAGGGGGGCGGATCGGGGGCTGGGGGTACACTGAAGCTTTCTTT.

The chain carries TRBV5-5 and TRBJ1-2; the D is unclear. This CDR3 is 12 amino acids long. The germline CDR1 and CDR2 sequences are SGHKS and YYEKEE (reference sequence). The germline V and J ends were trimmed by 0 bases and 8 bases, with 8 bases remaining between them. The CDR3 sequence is CASSLVFPGYTF. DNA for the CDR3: TGTGCCAGCAGCTTGGTTTTTCCAGGCTACACCTTC. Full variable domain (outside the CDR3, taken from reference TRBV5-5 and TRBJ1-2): DAGVTQSPTHLIKTRGQQVTLRCSPISGHKSVSWYQQVLGQGPQFIFQYYEKEERGRGNFPDRFSARQFPNYSSELNVNALLLGDSALYLCASSLVFPGYTFGSGTRLTVV.

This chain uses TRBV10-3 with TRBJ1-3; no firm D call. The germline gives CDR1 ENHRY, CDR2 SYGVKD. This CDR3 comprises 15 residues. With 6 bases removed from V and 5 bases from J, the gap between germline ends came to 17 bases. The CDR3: CAIRAFRESRNTIYF. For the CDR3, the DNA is TGTGCCATCAGAGCTTTTAGGGAATCAAGAAACACCATATATTTT.

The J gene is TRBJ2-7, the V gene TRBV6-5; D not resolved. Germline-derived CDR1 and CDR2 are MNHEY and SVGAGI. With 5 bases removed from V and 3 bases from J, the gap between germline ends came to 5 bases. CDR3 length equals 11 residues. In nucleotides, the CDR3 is TGTGCCAGCAGTACGAACTACGAGCAGTACTTC. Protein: CASSTNYEQYF.

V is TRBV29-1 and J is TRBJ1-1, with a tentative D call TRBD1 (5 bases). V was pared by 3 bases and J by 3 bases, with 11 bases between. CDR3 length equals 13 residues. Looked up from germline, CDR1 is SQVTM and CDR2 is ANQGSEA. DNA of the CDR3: TGCAGCGTTGAGACAGAATTATACACTGAAGCTTTCTTT. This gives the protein CSVETELYTEAFF.

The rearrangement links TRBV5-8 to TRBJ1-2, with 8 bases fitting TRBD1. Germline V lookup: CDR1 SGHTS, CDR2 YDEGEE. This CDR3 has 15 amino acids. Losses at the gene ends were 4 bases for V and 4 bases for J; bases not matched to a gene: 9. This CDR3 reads CASSGTGQGRYGYTF. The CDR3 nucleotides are TGTGCCAGCAGCGGAACCGGACAGGGTCGCTATGGCTACACCTTC.

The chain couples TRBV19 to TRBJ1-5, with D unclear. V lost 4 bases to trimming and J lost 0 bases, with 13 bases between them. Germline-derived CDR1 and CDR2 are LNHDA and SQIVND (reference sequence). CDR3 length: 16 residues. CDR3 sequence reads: CASSKGRWYSNQPQHF. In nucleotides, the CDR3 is TGTGCCAGTAGTAAGGGCAGATGGTATAGCAATCAGCCCCAGCATTTT.

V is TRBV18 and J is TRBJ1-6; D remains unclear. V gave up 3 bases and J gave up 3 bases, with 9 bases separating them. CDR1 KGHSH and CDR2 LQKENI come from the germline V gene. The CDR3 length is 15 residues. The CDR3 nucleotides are TGTGCCAGCTCACCTGCGGCGAGCTATAATTCACCCCTCCACTTT. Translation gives CASSPAASYNSPLHF.

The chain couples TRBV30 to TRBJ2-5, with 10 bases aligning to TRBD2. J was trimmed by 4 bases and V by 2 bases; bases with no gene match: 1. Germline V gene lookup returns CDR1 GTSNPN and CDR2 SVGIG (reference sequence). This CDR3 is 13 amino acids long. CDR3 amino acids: CAWSSGRGETQYF. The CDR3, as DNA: TGTGCCTGGAGTAGCGGGAGGGGAGAGACCCAGTACTTC.

The CDR3 spells CASSLQGNYGYTF. In nucleotides, the CDR3 is TGCGCCAGCAGCTTGCAGGGGAACTATGGCTACACCTTC. The V and J genes are TRBV5-1 and TRBJ1-2; D perhaps matches TRBD1 (6 bases). This CDR3 comprises 13 residues. The ends were cut back, 1 base at V and 2 bases at J, with 6 bases in the middle. Germline V CDR1 and CDR2: SGHRS, YFSETQ.

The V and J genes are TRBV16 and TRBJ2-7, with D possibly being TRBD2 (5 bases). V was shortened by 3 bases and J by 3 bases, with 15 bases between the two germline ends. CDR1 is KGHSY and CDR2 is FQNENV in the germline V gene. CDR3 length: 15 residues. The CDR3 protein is CASSHQGSGSYEQYF. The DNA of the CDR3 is TGTGCCAGCAGCCACCAAGGATCGGGGAGCTACGAGCAGTACTTC.

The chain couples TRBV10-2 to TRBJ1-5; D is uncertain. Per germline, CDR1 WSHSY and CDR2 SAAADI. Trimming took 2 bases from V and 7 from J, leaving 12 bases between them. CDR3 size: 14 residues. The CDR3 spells CASSEGDGFQPQHF. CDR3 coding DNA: TGCGCCAGCAGTGAGGGGGATGGTTTCCAGCCCCAGCATTTT.

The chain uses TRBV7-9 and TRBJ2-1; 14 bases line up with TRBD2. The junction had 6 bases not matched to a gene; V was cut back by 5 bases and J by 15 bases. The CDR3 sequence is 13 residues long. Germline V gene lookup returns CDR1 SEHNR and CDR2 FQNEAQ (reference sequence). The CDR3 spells CASSHGLAGGPFF. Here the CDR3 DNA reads TGTGCCAGCAGCCACGGACTAGCGGGAGGCCCGTTCTTC.

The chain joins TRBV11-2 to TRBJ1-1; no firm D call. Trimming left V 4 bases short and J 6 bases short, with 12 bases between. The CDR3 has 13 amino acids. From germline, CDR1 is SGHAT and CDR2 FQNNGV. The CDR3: CASSSIKESEAFF. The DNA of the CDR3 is TGTGCCAGCAGCTCCATCAAGGAATCTGAAGCTTTCTTT.

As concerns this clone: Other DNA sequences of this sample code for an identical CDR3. The CDR3 reads CASSLAGGKNIQYF. The CDR3 DNA is TGTGCCAGCAGCTTGGCCGGAGGGAAAAACATTCAGTACTTC. The chain recombines TRBV5-6 with TRBJ2-4; possibly TRBD2 for D (6 bases). Trimming took 0 bases from V and 4 from J, leaving 8 bases between them. Germline V gives CDR1 SGHDT, CDR2 YYEEEE. This CDR3 comprises 14 residues.

CDR3 bases: TGTGCCAGCAGTTCCTTAGCGGGTCGCTCCTACAATGAGCAGTTCTTC. This gives the protein CASSSLAGRSYNEQFF. This chain joins TRBV6-5 and TRBJ2-1; 7 nucleotides agree with TRBD2. CDR1 and CDR2 (germline): MNHEY, SVGAGI. The trim removed 4 bases at V and 0 bases at J, leaving 6 bases unmatched. The CDR3 sequence is 16 residues long.

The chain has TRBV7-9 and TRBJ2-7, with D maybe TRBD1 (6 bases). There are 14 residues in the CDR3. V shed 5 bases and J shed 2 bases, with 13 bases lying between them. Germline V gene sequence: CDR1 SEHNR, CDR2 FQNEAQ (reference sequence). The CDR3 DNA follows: TGTGCCAGCAGCCACAGACAGGAACCCTACGAGCAGTACTTC. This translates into CASSHRQEPYEQYF.

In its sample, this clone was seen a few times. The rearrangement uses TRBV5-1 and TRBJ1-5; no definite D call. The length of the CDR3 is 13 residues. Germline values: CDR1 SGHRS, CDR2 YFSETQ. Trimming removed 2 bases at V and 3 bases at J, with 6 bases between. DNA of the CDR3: TGCGCCAGCAGCTTATACGCCAATCAGCCCCAGCATTTT. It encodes CASSLYANQPQHF. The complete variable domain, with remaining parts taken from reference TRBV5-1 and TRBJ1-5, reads KAGVTQTPRYLIKTRGQQVTLSCSPISGHRSVSWYQQTPGQGLQFLFEYFSETQRNKGNFPGRFSGRQFSNSRSEMNVSTLELGDSALYLCASSLYANQPQHFGDGTRLSIL.

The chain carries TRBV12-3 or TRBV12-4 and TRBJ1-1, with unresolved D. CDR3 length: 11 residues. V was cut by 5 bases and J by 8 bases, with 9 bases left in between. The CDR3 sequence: CASSEGWEAFF. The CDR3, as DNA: TGTGCCAGCAGTGAGGGCTGGGAAGCTTTCTTT.

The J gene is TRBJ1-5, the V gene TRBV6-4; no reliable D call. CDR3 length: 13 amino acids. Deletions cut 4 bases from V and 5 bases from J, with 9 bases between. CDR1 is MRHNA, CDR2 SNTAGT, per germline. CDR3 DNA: TGTGCCAGCAGTGTCAGCCGTGATCAGCCCCAGCATTTT. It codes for CASSVSRDQPQHF.